This T cell receptor beta chain came from a study of blood T cell repertoires in COVID-19. The table came from immunoSEQ multiplex PCR; TCRdb's copy has only in-frame clones and leaves some out. The sample yields under 200,000 clones, roughly 83% seen once. J was trimmed by 4 bases and V by 6 bases; bases with no gene match: 12. CDR1 and CDR2 from the germline V gene are MDHEN and SYDVKM. The CDR3 extends over 16 amino acids. The clonotype comes from a man aged 35 to 55 with acute COVID-19. The specimen sequenced was PBMCs or T cells enriched from blood (not recorded which). This rearrangement joins TRBV28 to TRBJ1-5; 7 nucleotides line up with TRBD1. The CDR3 DNA reads as TGTGCCAGCAGCTTCCCGGGACAGTATTTTAATCAGCCCCAGCATTTT. Translation gives CASSFPGQYFNQPQHF. The entire variable domain, with the rest obtained from reference TRBV28 and TRBJ1-5, is as follows: DVKVTQSSRYLVKRTGEKVFLECVQDMDHENMFWYRQDPGLGLRLIYFSYDVKMKEKGDIPEGYSVSREKKERFSLILESASTNQTSMYLCASSFPGQYFNQPQHFGDGTRLSIL.